Presented here are 9 T cell receptor beta chains from one specimen sequenced in a study of cytomegalovirus exposure and HLA in healthy donors. Vbeta (60) and Jbeta (13) primers were used in the PCR. TCRdb's table, derived via immunoSEQ multiplex PCR, lists solely in-frame clones and lacks some. The sample lists tens of thousands of clones, more than 70% occurring once. Sequencing input: PBMCs. These receptors were collected from a middle-aged woman in good health and CMV-seropositive.

The V gene is TRBV11-3, the J gene TRBJ2-2, with 8 bases aligning to TRBD1. Losses at the gene ends were 3 bases for V and 4 bases for J; bases not matched to a gene: 4. The CDR3 totals 15 residues. Germline-derived CDR1 and CDR2 are SGHNT and YENEEA. The CDR3 nucleotides are TGTGCCAGCAGCTTGACGACAGGGGCCACCGGGGAGCTGTTTTTT. It specifies CASSLTTGATGELFF. Together with reference TRBV11-3 and TRBJ2-2, the CDR3 gives the full variable domain: EAGVVQSPRYKIIEKKQPVAFWCNPISGHNTLYWYLQNLGQGPELLIRYENEEAVDDSQLPKDRFSAERLKGVDSTLKIQPAELGDSAVYLCASSLTTGATGELFFGEGSRLTVL.

V and J are TRBV6-5 and TRBJ1-5, with TRBD1 as a possible D gene (5 bases). Germline CDR1 MNHEY, CDR2 SVGAGI. V shed 4 bases and J shed 5 bases, with 9 bases lying between them. This CDR3 comprises 13 residues. The CDR3 sequence is CASSFGGDQPQHF. CDR3 DNA: TGTGCCAGCAGTTTTGGGGGGGATCAGCCCCAGCATTTT.

V gene TRBV6-5 combines with J gene TRBJ2-7; TRBD1 might be the D (6 bases). The V gene lost 5 bases and the J gene lost 7 bases, with 18 bases spanning the gap. The CDR3 loop spans 14 amino acids. Germline assignment: CDR1 MNHEY and CDR2 SVGAGI. The CDR3 here is CASSGTQGTFEQYF. The CDR3 DNA follows: TGTGCCAGCAGTGGGACACAAGGGACGTTTGAGCAGTACTTC.

The chain links TRBV7-9 to TRBJ1-1; D is undetermined. Trimming cost V 3 bases and J 0 bases, with 2 bases left between them. Germline CDR1 and CDR2: SEHNR and FQNEAQ (reference sequence). CDR3 length equals 12 residues. The CDR3 loop reads CASSFVNTEAFF. In DNA, the CDR3 is TGTGCCAGCAGCTTCGTGAACACTGAAGCTTTCTTT.

This sequence joins TRBV5-1 and TRBJ2-7; 10 bases align to TRBD2. V lost 3 bases, J lost 3 bases, and 6 bases stayed unmatched. The germline V gene encodes CDR1 SGHRS and CDR2 YFSETQ. The CDR3 consists of 15 residues. CDR3 bases: TGCGCCAGCAGCTACCTAGCGGGGGAGGACTACGAGCAGTACTTC. Translation gives CASSYLAGEDYEQYF. Drawing the rest from reference TRBV5-1 and TRBJ2-7, the complete variable domain is KAGVTQTPRYLIKTRGQQVTLSCSPISGHRSVSWYQQTPGQGLQFLFEYFSETQRNKGNFPGRFSGRQFSNSRSEMNVSTLELGDSALYLCASSYLAGEDYEQYFGPGTRLTVT.

Only one count was recorded for this clone. This rearrangement joins TRBV29-1 to TRBJ2-1; TRBD2 is a possible D gene (7 bases). Germline CDR1 SQVTM, CDR2 ANQGSEA. V lost 5 bases to trimming and J lost 5 bases, with 13 bases between them. This CDR3 has 13 residues. In nucleotides, the CDR3 is TGCAGCGTTATGGGGGGGGCCAACAATGAGCAGTTCTTC. It specifies CSVMGGANNEQFF.

The chain combines TRBV12-5 with TRBJ1-3; D is perhaps TRBD1 (6 bases). Trimming cost V 7 bases and J 9 bases, with 16 bases left between them. The CDR3 contains 13 residues. Per the germline V gene, CDR1 is LGHNT and CDR2 is FRNRAP. The CDR3 loop reads CASARDISTTIYF. The CDR3, as DNA: TGTGCTAGTGCACGGGACATTAGCACCACCATATATTTT.

The chain recombines TRBV19 with TRBJ1-5; weak D call: TRBD1 (6 bases). This CDR3 spans 17 amino acids. Germline V gene sequence: CDR1 LNHDA, CDR2 SQIVND (reference sequence). V was pared by 7 bases and J by 1 base, with 20 bases between. This chain's CDR3 is CASKQTHRDWSNQPQHF. The CDR3 region has the DNA TGTGCCAGTAAGCAGACCCACAGGGATTGGAGCAATCAGCCCCAGCATTTT. The whole variable domain, remainder taken from reference TRBV19 and TRBJ1-5, is DGGITQSPKYLFRKEGQNVTLSCEQNLNHDAMYWYRQDPGQGLRLIYYSQIVNDFQKGDIAEGYSVSREKKESFPLTVTSAQKNPTAFYLCASKQTHRDWSNQPQHFGDGTRLSIL.

This clone was counted only a few times. The genes are TRBV30 and TRBJ1-6; no clear D gene. The CDR3 is made up of 13 amino acids. CDR1 is GTSNPN, CDR2 SVGIG, per germline (reference sequence). V was clipped by 0 bases and J by 5 bases, with 5 bases between them. CDR3 sequence reads: CAWSVQNNSPLHF. CDR3 in DNA: TGTGCCTGGAGTGTTCAGAATAATTCACCCCTCCACTTT.